This entry lists 3 T cell receptor beta chains sequenced from one sample in a study of T cells after yellow fever vaccination. TCRdb itself ran the 5' RACE reads through MiXCR, one entry per CDR3 protein. The sample lists more than 300,000 distinct CDR3 sequences, approximately 4% occurring once. This specimen consisted of PBMCs, obtained 15 days after the yellow fever booster vaccination. These receptors were taken from a man aged 18 to 29 who received the YFV17D yellow fever vaccine.

This clonotype has at least ten counts. The V call is TRBV6-5, the J call TRBJ1-2; possible D gene TRBD1, 6 bases. CDR3 length: 13 amino acids. V was shortened by 0 bases and J by 10 bases, with 12 bases between the two germline ends. Germline lookup yields CDR1 MNHEY and CDR2 SVGAGI. Here the CDR3 reads CASSYSRGYFYTF. CDR3 coding DNA: TGTGCCAGCAGTTACTCGAGGGGGTACTTCTACACCTTC.

This clonotype has only a few counts. The rearrangement links TRBV18 to TRBJ2-4; 12 nucleotides agree with TRBD1. The germline V gene has CDR1 KGHSH and CDR2 LQKENI. The CDR3 spans 16 residues. V lost 2 bases to trimming and J lost 7 bases; unmatched junction nucleotides: 6. The CDR3 here is CASSPSGTGGRNIQYF. CDR3 in DNA: TGTGCCAGCTCACCAAGCGGGACAGGGGGCCGGAACATTCAGTACTTC.

The J gene is TRBJ2-1, the V gene TRBV5-6; 8 nucleotides match TRBD2. CDR3 length equals 12 residues. Trimming removed 4 bases from V and 8 bases from J; junction bases left unmatched: 2. Germline V gene sequence: CDR1 SGHDT, CDR2 YYEEEE. The CDR3: CASSGLAHEQFF. CDR3 bases: TGTGCCAGCAGCGGACTAGCCCATGAGCAGTTCTTC.